The entry below describes one TCR beta chain. Its matching antigen is unknown. This sample includes further DNA sequences coding for the same CDR3. This sample stems from a study of shared clonotypes between healthy human individuals. Notes on the study in general: Clonotype sharing across a few donors was observed for roughly 5% of naive CD4 clonotypes.

Sequencing used immunoSEQ multiplex PCR; TCRdb keeps in-frame clones, though not all of them. The repertoire has a few million clones, about 92% of them found once; the top ten carry 0.13% to 0.15%. Trimming took off 8 bases at V and 4 bases at J, with 12 bases between the two ends. Germline CDR1 is MNHEY and CDR2 is SVGAGI. The CDR3 extends over 12 amino acids. The chain links TRBV6-5 to TRBJ2-7; D perhaps matches TRBD1 (6 bases). Specimen: naive CD4+ T cells sorted from blood. Regarding subset: CD45RA+ positively selected. The receptor was isolated from a man aged 18 to 30 in good health. For the CDR3, the DNA is TGTGCCAGCCGCAGGGGTCTGTACGAGCAGTACTTC. Amino acid sequence: CASRRGLYEQYF.